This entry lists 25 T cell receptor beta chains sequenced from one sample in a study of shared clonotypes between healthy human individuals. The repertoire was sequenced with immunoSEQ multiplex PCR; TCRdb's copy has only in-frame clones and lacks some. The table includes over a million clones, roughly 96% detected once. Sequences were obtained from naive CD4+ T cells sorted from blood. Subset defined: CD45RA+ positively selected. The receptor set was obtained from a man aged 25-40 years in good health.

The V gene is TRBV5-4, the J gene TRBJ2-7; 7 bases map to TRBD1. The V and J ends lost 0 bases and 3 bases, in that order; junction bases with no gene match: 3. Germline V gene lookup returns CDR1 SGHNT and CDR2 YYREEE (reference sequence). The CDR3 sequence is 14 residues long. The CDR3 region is CASSLDAGGYEQYF. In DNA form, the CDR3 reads TGTGCCAGCAGCTTGGATGCAGGGGGCTACGAGCAGTACTTC.

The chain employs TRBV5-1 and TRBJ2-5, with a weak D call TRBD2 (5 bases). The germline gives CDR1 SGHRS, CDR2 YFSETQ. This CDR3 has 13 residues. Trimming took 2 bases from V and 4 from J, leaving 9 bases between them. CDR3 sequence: CASSLFAGETQYF. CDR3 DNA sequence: TGCGCCAGCAGCTTATTCGCGGGAGAGACCCAGTACTTC.

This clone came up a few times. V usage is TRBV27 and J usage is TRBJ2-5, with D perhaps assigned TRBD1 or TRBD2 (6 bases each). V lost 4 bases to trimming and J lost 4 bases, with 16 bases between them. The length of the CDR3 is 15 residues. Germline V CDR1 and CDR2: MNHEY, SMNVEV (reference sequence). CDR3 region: CASSWAQGGGETQYF. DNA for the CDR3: TGTGCCAGCAGTTGGGCACAGGGAGGCGGAGAGACCCAGTACTTC.

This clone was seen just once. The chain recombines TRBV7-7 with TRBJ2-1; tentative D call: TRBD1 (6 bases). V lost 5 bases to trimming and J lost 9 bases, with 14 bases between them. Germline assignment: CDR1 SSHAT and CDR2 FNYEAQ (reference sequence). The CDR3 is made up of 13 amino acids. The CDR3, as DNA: TGTGCCAGCAGCGCCAACAGGGCTGGTGAGCAGTTCTTC. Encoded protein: CASSANRAGEQFF.

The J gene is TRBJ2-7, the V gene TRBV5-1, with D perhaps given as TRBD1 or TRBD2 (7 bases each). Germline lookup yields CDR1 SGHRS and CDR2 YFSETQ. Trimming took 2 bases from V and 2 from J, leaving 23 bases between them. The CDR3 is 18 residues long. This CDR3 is CASSFLNRQGGRPYEQYF. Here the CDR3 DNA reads TGCGCCAGCAGCTTCTTAAACAGACAGGGAGGGCGGCCCTACGAGCAGTACTTC.

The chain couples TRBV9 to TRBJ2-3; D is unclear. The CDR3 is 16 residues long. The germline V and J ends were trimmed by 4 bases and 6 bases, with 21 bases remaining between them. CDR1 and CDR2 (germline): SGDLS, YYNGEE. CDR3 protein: CASSTGLVGLGDTQYF. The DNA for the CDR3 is TGTGCCAGCAGCACCGGGCTAGTGGGCTTGGGTGATACGCAGTATTTT.

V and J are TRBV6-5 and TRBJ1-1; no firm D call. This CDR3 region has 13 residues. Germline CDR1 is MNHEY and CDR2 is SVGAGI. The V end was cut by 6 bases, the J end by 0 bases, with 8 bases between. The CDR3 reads CASRRSLNTEAFF. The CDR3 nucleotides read TGTGCCAGCAGGAGGAGCTTGAACACTGAAGCTTTCTTT.

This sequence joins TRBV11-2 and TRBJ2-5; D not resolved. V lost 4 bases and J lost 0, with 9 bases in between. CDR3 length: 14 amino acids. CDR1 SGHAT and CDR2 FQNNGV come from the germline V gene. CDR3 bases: TGTGCCAGCAGCTCAACAGTGAACCAAGAGACCCAGTACTTC. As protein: CASSSTVNQETQYF.

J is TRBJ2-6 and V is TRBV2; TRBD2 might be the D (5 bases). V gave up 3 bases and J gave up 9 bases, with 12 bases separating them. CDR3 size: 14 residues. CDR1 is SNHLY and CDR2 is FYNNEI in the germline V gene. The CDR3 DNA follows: TGTGCCAGCAGTGAGGCGGCAGGAGGCAACGTCCTGACTTTC. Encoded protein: CASSEAAGGNVLTF.

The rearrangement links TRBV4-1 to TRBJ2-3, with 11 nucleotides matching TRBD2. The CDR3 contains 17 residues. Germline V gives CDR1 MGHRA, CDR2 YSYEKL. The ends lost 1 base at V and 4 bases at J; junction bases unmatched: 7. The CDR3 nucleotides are TGCGCCAGCAGCCAAGCCCCGCTAGCGGGAGGTTCAGATACGCAGTATTTT. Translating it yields CASSQAPLAGGSDTQYF.

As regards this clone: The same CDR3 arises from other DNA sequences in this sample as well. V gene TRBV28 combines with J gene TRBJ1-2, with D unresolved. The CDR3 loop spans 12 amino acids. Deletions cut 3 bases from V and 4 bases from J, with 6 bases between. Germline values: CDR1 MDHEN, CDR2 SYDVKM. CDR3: CASSFVGYGYTF. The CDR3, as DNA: TGTGCCAGCAGTTTTGTGGGCTATGGCTACACCTTC.

The CDR3 coding sequence is TGTGCCAGCAGTACCAGATTTAGTCTCACCGGGGAGCTGTTTTTT. Its translation is CASSTRFSLTGELFF. This chain links TRBV6-5 with TRBJ2-2; no definite D call. Germline CDR1 reads MNHEY; CDR2 reads SVGAGI. Trimming removed 5 bases at V and 4 bases at J, with 14 bases between. The CDR3 length is 15 residues.

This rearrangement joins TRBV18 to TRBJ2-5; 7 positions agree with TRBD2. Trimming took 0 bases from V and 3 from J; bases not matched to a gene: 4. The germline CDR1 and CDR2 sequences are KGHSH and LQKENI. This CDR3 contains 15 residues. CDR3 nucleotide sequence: TGTGCCAGCTCACCACCTGGGCTAGCGGAAGAGACCCAGTACTTC. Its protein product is CASSPPGLAEETQYF.

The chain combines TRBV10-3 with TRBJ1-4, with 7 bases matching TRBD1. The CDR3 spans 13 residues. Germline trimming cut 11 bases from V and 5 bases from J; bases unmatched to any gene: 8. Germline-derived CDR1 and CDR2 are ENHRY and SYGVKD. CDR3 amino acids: CAVRQGPNEKLFF. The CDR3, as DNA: TGTGCCGTCCGACAGGGACCAAATGAAAAACTGTTTTTT.

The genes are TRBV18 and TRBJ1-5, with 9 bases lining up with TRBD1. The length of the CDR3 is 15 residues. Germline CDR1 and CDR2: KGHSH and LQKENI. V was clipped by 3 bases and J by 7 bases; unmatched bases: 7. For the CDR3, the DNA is TGTGCCAGCTCACCGGGGACAGGGACGAACCAGCCCCAGCATTTT. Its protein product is CASSPGTGTNQPQHF.

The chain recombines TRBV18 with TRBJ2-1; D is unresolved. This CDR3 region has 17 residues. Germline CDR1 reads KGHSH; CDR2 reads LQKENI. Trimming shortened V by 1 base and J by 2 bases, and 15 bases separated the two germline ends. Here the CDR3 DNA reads TGTGCCAGCTCACCACGCACTGGAACCGCTACCTACAATGAGCAGTTCTTC. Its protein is CASSPRTGTATYNEQFF.

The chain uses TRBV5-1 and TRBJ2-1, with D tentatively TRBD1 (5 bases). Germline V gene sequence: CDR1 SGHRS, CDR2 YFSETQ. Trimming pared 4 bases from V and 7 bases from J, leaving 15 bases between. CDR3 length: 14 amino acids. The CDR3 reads CASSLPTVPNEQFF. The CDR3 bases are TGCGCCAGCAGCCTGCCGACAGTTCCAAATGAGCAGTTCTTC.

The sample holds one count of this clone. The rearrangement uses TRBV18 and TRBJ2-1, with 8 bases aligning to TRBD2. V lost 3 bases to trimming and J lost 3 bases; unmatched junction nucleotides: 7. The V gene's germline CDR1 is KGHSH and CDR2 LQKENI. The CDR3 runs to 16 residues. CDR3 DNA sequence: TGTGCCAGCTCACCGCGACTAGCGAGAGGCTACAATGAGCAGTTCTTC. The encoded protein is CASSPRLARGYNEQFF.

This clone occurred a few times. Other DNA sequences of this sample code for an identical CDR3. This chain's CDR3 is CASSPPGNTIYF. In DNA, the CDR3 is TGTGCCAGCAGCCCGCCGGGAAACACCATATATTTT. This chain uses TRBV28 with TRBJ1-3; D unclear. V lost 6 bases and J lost 4, with 7 bases in between. This CDR3 is 12 amino acids long. The germline V gene has CDR1 MDHEN and CDR2 SYDVKM.

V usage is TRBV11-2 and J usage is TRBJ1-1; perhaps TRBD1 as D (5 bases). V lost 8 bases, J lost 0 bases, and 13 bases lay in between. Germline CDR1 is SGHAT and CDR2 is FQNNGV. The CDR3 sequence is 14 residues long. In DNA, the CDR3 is TGTGCCAGCCGCCCGGGACCGATGAACACTGAAGCTTTCTTT. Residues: CASRPGPMNTEAFF.

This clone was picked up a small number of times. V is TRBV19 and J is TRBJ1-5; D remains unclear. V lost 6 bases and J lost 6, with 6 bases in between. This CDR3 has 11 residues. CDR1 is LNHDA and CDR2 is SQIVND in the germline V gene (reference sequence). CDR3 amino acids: CASRLGQPQHF. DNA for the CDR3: TGTGCCAGTAGATTGGGTCAGCCCCAGCATTTT. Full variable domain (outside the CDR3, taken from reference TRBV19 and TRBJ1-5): DGGITQSPKYLFRKEGQNVTLSCEQNLNHDAMYWYRQDPGQGLRLIYYSQIVNDFQKGDIAEGYSVSREKKESFPLTVTSAQKNPTAFYLCASRLGQPQHFGDGTRLSIL.

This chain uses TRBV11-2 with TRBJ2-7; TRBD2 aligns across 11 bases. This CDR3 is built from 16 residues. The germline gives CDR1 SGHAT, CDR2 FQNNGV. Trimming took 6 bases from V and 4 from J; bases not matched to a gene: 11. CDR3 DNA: TGTGCCAGCAGACCCTATAGCGGGAGGGCCACGTACGAGCAGTACTTC. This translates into CASRPYSGRATYEQYF.

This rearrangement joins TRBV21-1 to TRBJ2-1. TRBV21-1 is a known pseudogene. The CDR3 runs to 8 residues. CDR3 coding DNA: TGTGCCAGCAGAGAGCAGTTCTTC. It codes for CASREQFF.

CDR3 loop: CASSPSLSYNEQFF. The CDR3 region has the DNA TGTGCCAGCAGCCCTAGTCTCTCCTACAATGAGCAGTTCTTC. This chain connects TRBV7-8 to TRBJ2-1; D call uncertain. Trimming took 5 bases from V and 0 from J, leaving 8 bases between them. The CDR3 covers 14 residues. In germline, CDR1 is SGHVS, CDR2 FQNEAQ. Variable domain in full (rest from reference TRBV7-8 and TRBJ2-1): GAGVSQSPRYKVAKRGQDVALRCDPISGHVSLFWYQQALGQGPEFLTYFQNEAQLDKSGLPSDRFFAERPEGSVSTLKIQRTQQEDSAVYLCASSPSLSYNEQFFGPGTRLTVL.

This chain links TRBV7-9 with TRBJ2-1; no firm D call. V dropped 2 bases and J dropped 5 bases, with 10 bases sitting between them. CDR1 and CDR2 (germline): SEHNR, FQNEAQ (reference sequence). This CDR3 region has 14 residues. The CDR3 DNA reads TGTGCCAGCAGCTTACGGACCGCCAACAATGAGCAGTTCTTC. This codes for CASSLRTANNEQFF.